The 30 T cell receptor beta chains presented below share a single source sample, sequenced in a study of blood T cell repertoires in COVID-19. Using immunoSEQ multiplex PCR, the repertoire was profiled, and TCRdb retains in-frame clones only, with some absent. The sample carries 45,000 to 70,000 clones, 91% recorded once. Specimen: peripheral blood. The receptor source for this set is a woman aged 60-75 years with active or convalescent COVID-19.

This clone was seen only a few times. The rearrangement joins TRBV6-5 to TRBJ2-3, with D maybe TRBD2 (6 bases). In germline, CDR1 is MNHEY, CDR2 SVGAGI. V gave up 8 bases and J gave up 2 bases, with 17 bases separating them. CDR3 length equals 15 residues. CDR3 sequence: CASGGTTHFTDTQYF. Here the CDR3 DNA reads TGTGCCAGCGGCGGGACCACTCATTTCACAGATACGCAGTATTTT.

The rearrangement links TRBV6-6 to TRBJ2-7; 7 nucleotides match TRBD1. The CDR3 loop spans 14 amino acids. V lost 5 bases to trimming and J lost 4 bases; unmatched junction nucleotides: 8. Per germline, CDR1 MNHNY and CDR2 SVGAGI (reference sequence). The DNA of the CDR3 is TGTGCCAGCAGTCTAGACAGGGAAGAGTACGAGCAGTACTTC. Its translation: CASSLDREEYEQYF.

The chain recombines TRBV19 with TRBJ1-3, with no clear D. Germline CDR1 reads LNHDA; CDR2 reads SQIVND (reference sequence). V lost 3 bases and J 0 bases, leaving 15 bases between the germline ends. The CDR3 extends over 17 amino acids. The CDR3 DNA reads as TGTGCCAGTAGTATTAGCGGTTCCGGGGTCTCTGGAAACACCATATATTTT. Its translation is CASSISGSGVSGNTIYF.

This clone appeared once. The V gene is TRBV10-1, the J gene TRBJ2-1; no firm D call. CDR1 WNHNN and CDR2 SYGVQD come from the germline V gene (reference sequence). CDR3 length: 15 amino acids. Trimming took 2 bases from V and 2 from J, leaving 10 bases between them. CDR3 loop: CASSERLSAYNEQFF. The CDR3, as DNA: TGCGCCAGCAGTGAGCGTCTTTCTGCCTACAATGAGCAGTTCTTC.

This rearrangement joins TRBV27 to TRBJ2-5, with D tentatively TRBD1 (6 bases). CDR3 length: 13 residues. In germline, CDR1 is MNHEY, CDR2 SMNVEV (reference sequence). V shed 6 bases and J shed 7 bases, with 15 bases lying between them. The CDR3 protein is CASRQGEGVTQYF. In DNA form, the CDR3 reads TGTGCCAGCAGACAGGGTGAGGGAGTGACCCAGTACTTC.

This clone was found once. The rearrangement joins TRBV5-4 to TRBJ2-5, with TRBD1 identical over 8 bases. CDR1 and CDR2 (germline): SGHNT, YYREEE (reference sequence). V gave up 3 bases and J gave up 2 bases; unmatched junction bases: 3. The CDR3 contains 14 residues. CDR3 loop: CASSSTGVQETQYF. The CDR3 coding sequence is TGTGCCAGCAGCTCGACAGGGGTGCAAGAGACCCAGTACTTC. Combining the CDR3 with reference TRBV5-4 and TRBJ2-5 gives the whole variable domain ETGVTQSPTHLIKTRGQQVTLRCSSQSGHNTVSWYQQALGQGPQFIFQYYREEENGRGNFPPRFSGLQFPNYSSELNVNALELDDSALYLCASSSTGVQETQYFGPGTRLLVL.

The V and J genes are TRBV10-3 and TRBJ2-7; TRBD1 agrees at 9 bases. This CDR3 contains 13 residues. V lost 7 bases, J lost 4 bases, and 5 bases stayed unmatched. Germline CDR1 ENHRY, CDR2 SYGVKD. For the CDR3, the DNA is TGTGCCATCATTCCGACAGGGGGTTACGAGCAGTACTTC. Protein: CAIIPTGGYEQYF.

The gene calls are TRBV30 and TRBJ2-5, with 10 bases lining up with TRBD1. The CDR3 spans 15 residues. Trimming took 2 bases from V and 5 from J; bases not matched to a gene: 8. Germline V gene lookup returns CDR1 GTSNPN and CDR2 SVGIG (reference sequence). For the CDR3, the DNA is TGTGCCTGGAGTTCCAAGGGACAGGGGAGGGAGACCCAGTACTTC. It encodes CAWSSKGQGRETQYF.

This chain links TRBV28 with TRBJ2-3; 13 nucleotides line up with TRBD2. The ends lost 5 bases at V and 5 bases at J; junction bases unmatched: 16. The germline V gene has CDR1 MDHEN and CDR2 SYDVKM. The CDR3 is 19 residues long. The CDR3 sequence is CASSELAGGPRRRGDTQYF. Written as DNA, the CDR3 is TGTGCCAGCAGTGAACTAGCGGGAGGGCCTAGGCGACGGGGAGATACGCAGTATTTT. The full variable domain, rest sourced from reference TRBV28 and TRBJ2-3, is DVKVTQSSRYLVKRTGEKVFLECVQDMDHENMFWYRQDPGLGLRLIYFSYDVKMKEKGDIPEGYSVSREKKERFSLILESASTNQTSMYLCASSELAGGPRRRGDTQYFGPGTRLTVL.

The chain uses TRBV6-1 and TRBJ1-6, with 9 bases fitting TRBD1. V shed 3 bases, J shed 8 bases, and the junction held 2 bases outside the gene matches. Germline assignment: CDR1 MNHNS and CDR2 SASEGT. The CDR3 sequence is 14 residues long. The CDR3, as DNA: TGTGCCAGCAGTGATGACAGGGGGTATTCACCCCTCCACTTT. Residues: CASSDDRGYSPLHF.

In nucleotides, the CDR3 is TGTGCCAGCAGCAGAGGACCGGGACAGGGGGATCAGCCCCAGCATTTT. Protein sequence: CASSRGPGQGDQPQHF. The chain joins TRBV9 to TRBJ1-5, with 11 bases aligning to TRBD1. The CDR3 spans 16 residues. Germline CDR1 SGDLS, CDR2 YYNGEE. V trimming: 4 bases; J trimming: 5 bases; junction bases outside the gene matches: 8.

The genes are TRBV7-9 and TRBJ1-5; TRBD1 matches at 8 bases. Germline-derived CDR1 and CDR2 are SEHNR and FQNEAQ (reference sequence). CDR3 length: 18 amino acids. Trimming cost V 5 bases and J 5 bases; bases outside gene matches: 17. CDR3 region: CASSPRDRFSAGDQPQHF. CDR3 nucleotides: TGTGCCAGCAGCCCGCGGGACAGGTTTTCTGCGGGGGATCAGCCCCAGCATTTT. The full variable domain, rest sourced from reference TRBV7-9 and TRBJ1-5, is DTGVSQNPRHKITKRGQNVTFRCDPISEHNRLYWYRQTLGQGPEFLTYFQNEAQLEKSRLLSDRFSAERPKGSFSTLEIQRTEQGDSAMYLCASSPRDRFSAGDQPQHFGDGTRLSIL.

The V and J genes are TRBV30 and TRBJ1-1; unclear D gene. Germline CDR1 is GTSNPN and CDR2 is SVGIG (reference sequence). Trimming removed 0 bases at V and 2 bases at J, with 7 bases between. The CDR3 spans 13 residues. CDR3 coding DNA: TGTGCCTGGAGTGTAGAACATAACACTGAAGCTTTCTTT. The encoded protein is CAWSVEHNTEAFF.

The V gene is TRBV19, the J gene TRBJ2-5, with TRBD2 matching 9 bases. After removal of 7 bases from V and 4 bases from J, the junction contained 7 bases not matched to a gene. CDR1 is LNHDA and CDR2 is SQIVND in the germline V gene (reference sequence). The CDR3 length is 14 residues. The CDR3 reads CASTRAGGRETQYF. The DNA for the CDR3 is TGTGCCAGTACCCGGGCGGGGGGGAGAGAGACCCAGTACTTC.

This chain uses TRBV27 with TRBJ1-1; 7 nucleotides line up with TRBD1. V dropped 6 bases and J dropped 3; count of bases not matched to a gene: 10. The CDR3 loop spans 15 amino acids. Germline V gene data show CDR1 as MNHEY and CDR2 as SMNVEV (reference sequence). This chain's CDR3 is CASSYRGVDHTEAFF. The CDR3 DNA sequence: TGTGCCAGCAGCTACAGGGGAGTGGATCACACTGAAGCTTTCTTT.

The genes are TRBV9 and TRBJ1-4, with TRBD1 identical over 7 bases. The V and J ends lost 2 bases and 3 bases, in that order; junction bases with no gene match: 1. Germline V gene data show CDR1 as SGDLS and CDR2 as YYNGEE. The CDR3 covers 14 residues. CDR3 DNA: TGTGCCAGCAGCGTCGACAGGGCTAATGAAAAACTGTTTTTT. Translated: CASSVDRANEKLFF.

The chain recombines TRBV20-1 with TRBJ1-2; tentative D call: TRBD1 (6 bases). CDR1 is DFQATT, CDR2 SNEGSKA, per germline (reference sequence). The CDR3 is made up of 13 amino acids. Trimming shortened V by 3 bases and J by 1 base, and 9 bases separated the two germline ends. CDR3 sequence: CSASIGGNYGYTF. In DNA, the CDR3 is TGCAGTGCTAGTATAGGGGGTAACTATGGCTACACCTTC.

The chain combines TRBV11-1 with TRBJ2-5; no definite D call. The germline V and J ends were trimmed by 2 bases and 5 bases, with 6 bases remaining between them. The CDR3 runs to 12 residues. Germline values: CDR1 SGHAT, CDR2 FQDESV (reference sequence). Here the CDR3 DNA reads TGTGCCAGCAGCTTACTCAGGGAGACCCAGTACTTC. Translating gives CASSLLRETQYF.

The table lists this clone with a count of one. The gene calls are TRBV10-3 and TRBJ2-7, with TRBD1 matching over 9 bases. The junction had 11 bases not matched to a gene; V was cut back by 6 bases and J by 5 bases. Per germline, CDR1 ENHRY and CDR2 SYGVKD. This CDR3 region has 15 residues. CDR3 coding DNA: TGTGCCATCAGGGACACCGGGACAGGGATCCACGAGCAGTACTTC. It specifies CAIRDTGTGIHEQYF.

This chain joins TRBV5-1 and TRBJ1-1; TRBD1 matches at 9 bases. Germline trimming cut 4 bases from V and 3 bases from J; bases unmatched to any gene: 13. The CDR3 consists of 17 residues. Germline V gene data show CDR1 as SGHRS and CDR2 as YFSETQ. Written as DNA, the CDR3 is TGCGCCAGCAGCCCAAGCCGCAACAGGGGGCGAGACACTGAAGCTTTCTTT. Translating it yields CASSPSRNRGRDTEAFF.

V and J are TRBV5-1 and TRBJ1-1; 7 nucleotides line up with TRBD1. The ends lost 4 bases at V and 1 base at J; junction bases unmatched: 7. The CDR3 length is 15 residues. Germline CDR1 is SGHRS and CDR2 is YFSETQ. Here the CDR3 DNA reads TGCGCCAGCAGCCAGGGGGACAGTAAGAACACTGAAGCTTTCTTT. This sequence encodes CASSQGDSKNTEAFF. Using reference TRBV5-1 and TRBJ1-1 for the parts outside the CDR3, the full variable domain is KAGVTQTPRYLIKTRGQQVTLSCSPISGHRSVSWYQQTPGQGLQFLFEYFSETQRNKGNFPGRFSGRQFSNSRSEMNVSTLELGDSALYLCASSQGDSKNTEAFFGQGTRLTVV.

The V gene is TRBV5-1, the J gene TRBJ2-1, with 7 bases that match TRBD2. The germline gives CDR1 SGHRS, CDR2 YFSETQ. Trimming cost V 2 bases and J 12 bases; bases outside gene matches: 5. The CDR3 contains 12 residues. As DNA, the CDR3 is TGCGCCAGCAGCTTTCGACTAGCCGGGCAGTTCTTC. Its translation is CASSFRLAGQFF.

This rearrangement joins TRBV15 to TRBJ2-3; the match to TRBD2 covers 8 bases. The CDR3 has 16 amino acids. In germline, CDR1 is LNHNV, CDR2 YYDKDF (reference sequence). Trimming at V came to 1 base and at J to 9 bases, leaving 12 bases not matched to a gene. CDR3 nucleotides: TGTGCCACCAGCAGAGGCCCGGGACAAGGCGGGGGGACGCAGTATTTT. Amino acid sequence: CATSRGPGQGGGTQYF.

The gene calls are TRBV9 and TRBJ1-2; no clear D. The CDR3 has 13 amino acids. Between the trimmed V and J ends, which lost 4 bases and 4 bases, there was a span of 11 bases. Germline V gene sequence: CDR1 SGDLS, CDR2 YYNGEE. CDR3 in amino acids: CASSSRGGYGYTF. CDR3 DNA sequence: TGTGCCAGCAGCTCCCGGGGTGGCTATGGCTACACCTTC.

The chain combines TRBV28 with TRBJ1-2; D not resolved. CDR3 length: 12 residues. Trimming pared 1 base from V and 4 bases from J, leaving 4 bases between. Per germline, CDR1 MDHEN and CDR2 SYDVKM. The CDR3 DNA is TGTGCCAGCAGTTTATCTGTCTATGGCTACACCTTC. This gives the protein CASSLSVYGYTF.

The chain is built from TRBV28 and TRBJ2-3; perhaps TRBD1 as D (6 bases). In germline, CDR1 is MDHEN, CDR2 SYDVKM. The CDR3 totals 16 residues. The V end lost 2 bases, the J end lost 0 bases, and 12 bases lay between the germline ends. This chain's CDR3 is CASSLNFGQSTDTQYF. CDR3 nucleotides: TGTGCCAGCAGTTTAAATTTTGGACAGAGCACAGATACGCAGTATTTT.

The chain uses TRBV2 and TRBJ1-6; D is possibly TRBD1 (6 bases). V lost 3 bases and J 6 bases, leaving 9 bases between the germline ends. Germline V gene sequence: CDR1 SNHLY, CDR2 FYNNEI. This CDR3 is 14 amino acids long. CDR3 sequence (DNA): TGTGCCAGCAGTGAGGACAGTCCTAATTCACCCCTCCACTTT. It encodes CASSEDSPNSPLHF. Drawing the rest from reference TRBV2 and TRBJ1-6, the complete variable domain is EPEVTQTPSHQVTQMGQEVILRCVPISNHLYFYWYRQILGQKVEFLVSFYNNEISEKSEIFDDQFSVERPDGSNFTLKIRSTKLEDSAMYFCASSEDSPNSPLHFGNGTRLTVT.

The rearrangement links TRBV5-4 to TRBJ2-1; 7 positions match TRBD2. There are 16 residues in the CDR3. Per germline, CDR1 SGHNT and CDR2 YYREEE (reference sequence). Germline trimming cut 4 bases from V and 5 bases from J; bases unmatched to any gene: 12. DNA of the CDR3: TGTGCCAGCAGCCGCCCCGGACTAGAGGTCCACAATGAGCAGTTCTTC. This translates into CASSRPGLEVHNEQFF.

The chain recombines TRBV4-1 with TRBJ2-7; a possible D gene is TRBD2 (5 bases). The V end was cut by 0 bases, the J end by 1 base, with 13 bases between. The V gene's germline CDR1 is MGHRA and CDR2 YSYEKL. This CDR3 comprises 16 residues. CDR3 protein: CASSQDELAWSYEQYF. CDR3 nucleotides: TGCGCCAGCAGCCAAGATGAGCTAGCTTGGTCCTACGAGCAGTACTTC.

The count of this clone is one. The CDR3 DNA reads as TGTGCCAGCTCAGGACAGGGGGGACCCTACGAGCAGTACTTC. Its translation is CASSGQGGPYEQYF. The V call is TRBV18, the J call TRBJ2-7, with TRBD1 identical over 10 bases. Germline V lookup: CDR1 KGHSH, CDR2 LQKENI. The V gene end was trimmed by 5 bases and the J gene end by 2 bases; junction bases not matched to a gene: 3. The CDR3 is 14 residues long.